Detailed here is one T cell receptor (beta chain). This record belongs to a study of T cell changes during pregnancy in multiple sclerosis. The CDR3 is 15 residues long. Germline lookup yields CDR1 MNHNS and CDR2 SASEGT. Trimming removed 7 bases at V and 0 bases at J, with 10 bases between. The repertoire was sequenced with immunoSEQ multiplex PCR; TCRdb's copy has only in-frame clones and lacks some. The table lists around 130,000 clones, under 95% of them singletons. The specimen was peripheral blood, collected before pregnancy. This sequence was found in a female donor with multiple sclerosis, enrolled in a pregnancy study. V usage is TRBV6-1 and J usage is TRBJ2-6, with D possibly TRBD1 on 5 matching bases. The CDR3 DNA follows: TGTGCCAGCAATGCAGGGATCTCTGGGGCCAACGTCCTGACTTTC. Protein sequence: CASNAGISGANVLTF.